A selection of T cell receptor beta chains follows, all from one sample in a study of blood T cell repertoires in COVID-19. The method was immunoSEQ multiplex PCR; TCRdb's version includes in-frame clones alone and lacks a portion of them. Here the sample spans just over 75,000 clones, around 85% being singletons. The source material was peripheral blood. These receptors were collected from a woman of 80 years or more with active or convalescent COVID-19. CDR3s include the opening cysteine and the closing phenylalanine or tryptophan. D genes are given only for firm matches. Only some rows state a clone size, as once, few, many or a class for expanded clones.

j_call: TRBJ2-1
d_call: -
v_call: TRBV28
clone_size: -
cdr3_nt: TGTGCCAGCACCATCTCCGCGGGGCTCTACAATGAGCAGTTCTTC
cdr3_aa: CASTISAGLYNEQFF

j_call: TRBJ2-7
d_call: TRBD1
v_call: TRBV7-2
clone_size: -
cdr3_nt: TGTGCCAGCAGCTTAAGGGACAGGGTCGAGCAGTACTTC
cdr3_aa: CASSLRDRVEQYF

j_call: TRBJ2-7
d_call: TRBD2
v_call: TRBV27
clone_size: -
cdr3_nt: TGTGCCAGCAGTTTATCCGGGGCGGGAGGCTACGAGCAGTACTTC
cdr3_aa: CASSLSGAGGYEQYF

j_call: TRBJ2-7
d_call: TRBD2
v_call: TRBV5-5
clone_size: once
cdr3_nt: TGTGCCAGCAGCTCCCCGGGGGGGAGAGGGGTCTACGAGCAGTACTTC
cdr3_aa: CASSSPGGRGVYEQYF

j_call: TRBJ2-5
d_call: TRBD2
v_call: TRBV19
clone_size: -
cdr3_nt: TGTGCCAGTAGTATTAAGGGACTAGCGGGAGAGGAGACCCAGTACTTC
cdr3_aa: CASSIKGLAGEETQYF

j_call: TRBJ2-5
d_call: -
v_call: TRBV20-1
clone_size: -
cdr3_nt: TGCAGTGCTTCTAGGTTGGAGACCCAGTACTTC
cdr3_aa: CSASRLETQYF

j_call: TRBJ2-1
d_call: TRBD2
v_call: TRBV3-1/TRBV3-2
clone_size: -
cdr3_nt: TGTGCCAGCTTACCTAGCGGAGCGACCTACAATGAGCAGTTCTTC
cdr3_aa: CASLPSGATYNEQFF

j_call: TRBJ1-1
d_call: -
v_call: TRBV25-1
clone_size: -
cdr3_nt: TGTGCCAGCAGTGCCGGAAGGGGTCTCACTGAAGCTTTCTTT
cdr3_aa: CASSAGRGLTEAFF

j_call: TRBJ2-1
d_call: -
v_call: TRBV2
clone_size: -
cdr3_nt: TGTGCCAGCAGTGGACAAACCGAAAATGAGCAGTTCTTC
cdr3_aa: CASSGQTENEQFF

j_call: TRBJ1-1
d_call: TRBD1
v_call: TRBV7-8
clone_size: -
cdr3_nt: TGTGCCAGCAGCCCCGGACAGGGCCGGCCAGCTTTCTTT
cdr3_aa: CASSPGQGRPAFF

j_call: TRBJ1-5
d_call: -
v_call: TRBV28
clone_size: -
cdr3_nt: TGTGCCAGCAGACCGTTATGGGGATGGACACCGAGCAATCAGCCCCAGCATTTT
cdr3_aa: CASRPLWGWTPSNQPQHF

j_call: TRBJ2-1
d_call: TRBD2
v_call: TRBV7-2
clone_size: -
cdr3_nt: TGTGCCAGCAGCTTAAGGGCTAGCGGGAGTGATGAGCAGTTCTTC
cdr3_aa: CASSLRASGSDEQFF

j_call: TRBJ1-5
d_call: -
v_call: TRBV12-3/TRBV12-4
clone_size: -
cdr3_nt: TGTGCCAGCGGGAGCGATAGCAATCAGCCCCAGCATTTT
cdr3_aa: CASGSDSNQPQHF

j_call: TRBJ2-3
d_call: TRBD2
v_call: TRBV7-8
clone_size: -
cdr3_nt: TGTGCCAGCAGCTCGTTAGCGGGATTGGATACGCAGTATTTT
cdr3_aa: CASSSLAGLDTQYF

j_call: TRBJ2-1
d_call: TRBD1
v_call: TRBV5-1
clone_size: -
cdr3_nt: TGCGCCAGCAGCCGGGACAGGGGTGACGGTGAGCAGTTCTTC
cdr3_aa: CASSRDRGDGEQFF

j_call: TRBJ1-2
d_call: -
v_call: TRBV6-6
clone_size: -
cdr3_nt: TGTGCCAGCAGTTACCCAGGGGAGTCGTGGGGCTACACCTTC
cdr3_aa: CASSYPGESWGYTF

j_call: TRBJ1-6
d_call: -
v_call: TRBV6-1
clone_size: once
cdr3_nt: TGTGCCAGCACCCTCAGGGAAGGCTCACCCCTCCACTTT
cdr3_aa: CASTLREGSPLHF

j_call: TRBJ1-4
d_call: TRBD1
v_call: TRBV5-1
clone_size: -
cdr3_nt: TGCGCCAGCAGCATATTAGGGGGCACTGAAAAACTGTTTTTT
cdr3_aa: CASSILGGTEKLFF